This entry describes one T cell receptor beta chain. Its specificity is not known. The data are from a study of long-term antiretroviral therapy in people with HIV. The CDR3 is 17 amino acids. The immunoSEQ assay was v3.0, run at survey level. The repertoire was sequenced with immunoSEQ multiplex PCR; TCRdb's copy has only in-frame clones and lacks some. The sample yields 28,000 or so clones, roughly 88% seen once. Findings and limits, study-wide: Transplant-donor-level diversity was not reached after ART, though diversity increased.

The chain carries TRBV21-1 and TRBJ2-5; no DNA check was done on the table's D call, TRBD2. TRBV21-1 is reported as a pseudogene. This clonotype originated in a man aged 18 to 30 with HIV. This material consisted of unsorted PBMCs, taken 0.8 years before starting antiretroviral therapy. CDR3 DNA: TGTGCCAGCAGCAAAGAAGCGGCGGGGACTAGCGAAGAGACCCAGTACTTC. This codes for CASSKEAAGTSEETQYF.